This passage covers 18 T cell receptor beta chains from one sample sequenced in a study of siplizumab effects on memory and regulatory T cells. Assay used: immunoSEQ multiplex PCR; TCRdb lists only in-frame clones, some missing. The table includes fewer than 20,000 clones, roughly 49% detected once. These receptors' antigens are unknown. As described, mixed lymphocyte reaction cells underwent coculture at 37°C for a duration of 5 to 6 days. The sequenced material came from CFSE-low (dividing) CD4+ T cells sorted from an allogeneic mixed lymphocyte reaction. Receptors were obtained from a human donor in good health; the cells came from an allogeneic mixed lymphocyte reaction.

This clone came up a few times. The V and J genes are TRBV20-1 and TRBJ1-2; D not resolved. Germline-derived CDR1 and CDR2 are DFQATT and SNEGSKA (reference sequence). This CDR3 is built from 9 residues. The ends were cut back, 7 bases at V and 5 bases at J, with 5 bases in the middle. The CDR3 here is CSGEYGYTF. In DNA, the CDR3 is TGCAGTGGGGAGTATGGCTACACCTTC.

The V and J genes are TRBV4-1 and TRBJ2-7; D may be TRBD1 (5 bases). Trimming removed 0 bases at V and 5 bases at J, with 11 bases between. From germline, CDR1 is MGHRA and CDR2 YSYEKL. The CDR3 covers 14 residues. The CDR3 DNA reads TGCGCCAGCAGCCAAGAAGTGGGGCCGGACGAGCAGTACTTC. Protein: CASSQEVGPDEQYF.

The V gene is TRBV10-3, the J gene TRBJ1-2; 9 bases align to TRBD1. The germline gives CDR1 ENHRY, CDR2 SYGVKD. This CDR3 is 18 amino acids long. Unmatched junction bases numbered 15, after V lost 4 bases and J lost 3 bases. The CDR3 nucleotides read TGTGCCATCAGTGGGGCACCGGGACAGGGTGACCTTGACTATGGCTACACCTTC. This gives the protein CAISGAPGQGDLDYGYTF.

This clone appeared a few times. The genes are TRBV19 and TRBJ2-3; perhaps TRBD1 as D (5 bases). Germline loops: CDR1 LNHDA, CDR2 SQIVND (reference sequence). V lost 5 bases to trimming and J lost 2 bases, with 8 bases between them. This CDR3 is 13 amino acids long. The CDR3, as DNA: TGTGCCAGTAGTGACAGACACACAGATACGCAGTATTTT. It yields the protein CASSDRHTDTQYF.

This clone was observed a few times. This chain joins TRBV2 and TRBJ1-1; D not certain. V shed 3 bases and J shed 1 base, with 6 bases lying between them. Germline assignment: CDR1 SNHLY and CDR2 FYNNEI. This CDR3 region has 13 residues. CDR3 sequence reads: CASSDDWNTEAFF. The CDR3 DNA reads TGTGCCAGCAGTGATGACTGGAACACTGAAGCTTTCTTT.

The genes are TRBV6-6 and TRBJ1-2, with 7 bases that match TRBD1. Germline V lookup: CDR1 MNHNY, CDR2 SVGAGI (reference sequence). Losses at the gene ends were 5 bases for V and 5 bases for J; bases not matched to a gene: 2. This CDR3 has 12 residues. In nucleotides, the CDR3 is TGTGCCAGCAGTGCGACAGGGTATGGCTACACCTTC. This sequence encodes CASSATGYGYTF.

In DNA, the CDR3 is TGTGCCAGCAGCGGGGGCGGGGGTTGGGACACTGAAGCTTTCTTT. It is translated as CASSGGGGWDTEAFF. J is TRBJ1-1 and V is TRBV5-4; D is perhaps TRBD1 (6 bases). The CDR3 runs to 15 residues. Trimming removed 4 bases at V and 3 bases at J, with 16 bases between. From germline, CDR1 is SGHNT and CDR2 YYREEE (reference sequence).

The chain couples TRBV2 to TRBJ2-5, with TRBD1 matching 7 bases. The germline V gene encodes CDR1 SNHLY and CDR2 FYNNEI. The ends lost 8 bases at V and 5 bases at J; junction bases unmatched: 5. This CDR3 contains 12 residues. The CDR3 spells CASAQGSETQYF. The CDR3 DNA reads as TGTGCCAGCGCACAGGGGAGTGAGACCCAGTACTTC.

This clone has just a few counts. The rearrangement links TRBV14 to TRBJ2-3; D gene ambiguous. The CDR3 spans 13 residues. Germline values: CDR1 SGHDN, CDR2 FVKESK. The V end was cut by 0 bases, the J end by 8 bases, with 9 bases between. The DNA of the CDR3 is TGTGCCAGCAGCCAAGATCTGGCGACTACGCAGTATTTT. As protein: CASSQDLATTQYF.

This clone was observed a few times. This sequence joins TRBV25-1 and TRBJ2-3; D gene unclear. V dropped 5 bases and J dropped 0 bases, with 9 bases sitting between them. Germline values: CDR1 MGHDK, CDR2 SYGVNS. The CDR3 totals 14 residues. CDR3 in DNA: TGTGCCAGCAGTCTTGCGGTTAGCACAGATACGCAGTATTTT. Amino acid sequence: CASSLAVSTDTQYF.

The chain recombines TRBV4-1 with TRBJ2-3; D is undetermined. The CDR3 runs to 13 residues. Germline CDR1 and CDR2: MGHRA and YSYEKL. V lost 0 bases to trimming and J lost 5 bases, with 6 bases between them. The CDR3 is CASSQDSGDTQYF. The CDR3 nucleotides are TGCGCCAGCAGCCAAGATTCCGGAGATACGCAGTATTTT.

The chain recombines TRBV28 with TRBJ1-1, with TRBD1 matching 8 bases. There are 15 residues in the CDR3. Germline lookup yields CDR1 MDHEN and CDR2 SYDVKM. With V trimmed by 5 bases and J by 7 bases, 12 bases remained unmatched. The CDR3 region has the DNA TGTGCCAGCAGTCCCACGGGACAGGAGAGAAATGAAGCTTTCTTT. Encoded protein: CASSPTGQERNEAFF.

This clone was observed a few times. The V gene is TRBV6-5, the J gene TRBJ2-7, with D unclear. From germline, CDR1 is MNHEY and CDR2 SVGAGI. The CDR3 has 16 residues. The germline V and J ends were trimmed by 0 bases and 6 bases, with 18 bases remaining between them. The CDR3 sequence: CASSYSRSGNPTEQYF. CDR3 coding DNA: TGTGCCAGCAGTTACTCGAGATCGGGCAACCCGACCGAGCAGTACTTC.

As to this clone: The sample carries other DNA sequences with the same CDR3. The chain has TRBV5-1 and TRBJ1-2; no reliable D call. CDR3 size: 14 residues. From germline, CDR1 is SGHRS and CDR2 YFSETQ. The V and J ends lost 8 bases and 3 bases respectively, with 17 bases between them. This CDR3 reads CASSPALFYYGYTF. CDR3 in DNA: TGCGCCAGTAGCCCGGCCCTCTTTTACTATGGCTACACCTTC.

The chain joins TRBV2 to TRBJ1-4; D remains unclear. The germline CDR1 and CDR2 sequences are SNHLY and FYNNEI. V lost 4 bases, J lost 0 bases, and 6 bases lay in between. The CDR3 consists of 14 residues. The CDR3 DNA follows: TGTGCCAGCAGTGGAACCTCAACTAATGAAAAACTGTTTTTT. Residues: CASSGTSTNEKLFF.

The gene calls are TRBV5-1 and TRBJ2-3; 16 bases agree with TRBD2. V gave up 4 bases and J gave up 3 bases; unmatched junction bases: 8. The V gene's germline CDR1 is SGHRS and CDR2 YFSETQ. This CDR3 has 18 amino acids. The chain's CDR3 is CASSPPGTSGGGTDTQYF. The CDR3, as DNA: TGCGCCAGCAGCCCACCCGGGACTAGCGGGGGGGGGACAGATACGCAGTATTTT.

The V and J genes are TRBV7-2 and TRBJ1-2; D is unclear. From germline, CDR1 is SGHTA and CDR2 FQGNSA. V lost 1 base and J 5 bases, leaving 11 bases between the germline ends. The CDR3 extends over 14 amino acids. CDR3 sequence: CASSLGPSLYGYTF. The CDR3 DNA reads TGTGCCAGCAGCTTAGGCCCGTCTTTGTATGGCTACACCTTC.

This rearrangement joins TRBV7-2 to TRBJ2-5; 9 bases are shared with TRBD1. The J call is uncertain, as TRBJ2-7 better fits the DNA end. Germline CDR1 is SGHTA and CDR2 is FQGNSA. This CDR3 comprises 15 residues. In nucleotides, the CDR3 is TGTGCCAGCAGCTTGGTTGGGACAGGGCCGTACGAGCAGTACTTC. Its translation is CASSLVGTGPYEQYF.